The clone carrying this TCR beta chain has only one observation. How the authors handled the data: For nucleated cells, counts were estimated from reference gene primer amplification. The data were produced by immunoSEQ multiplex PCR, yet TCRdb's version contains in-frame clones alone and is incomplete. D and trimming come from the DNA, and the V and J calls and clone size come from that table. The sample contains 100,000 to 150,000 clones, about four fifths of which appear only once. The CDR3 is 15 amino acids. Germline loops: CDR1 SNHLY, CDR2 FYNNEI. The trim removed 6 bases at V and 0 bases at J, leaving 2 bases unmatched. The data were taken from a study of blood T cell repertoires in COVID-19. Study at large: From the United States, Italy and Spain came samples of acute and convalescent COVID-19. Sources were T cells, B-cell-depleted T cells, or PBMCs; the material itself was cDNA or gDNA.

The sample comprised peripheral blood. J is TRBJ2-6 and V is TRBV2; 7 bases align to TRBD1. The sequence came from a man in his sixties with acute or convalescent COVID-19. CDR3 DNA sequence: TGTGCCAGCAGCAGACAGGGCTCTGGGGCCAACGTCCTGACTTTC. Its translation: CASSRQGSGANVLTF.